The 2 T cell receptor beta chains in this list originate from one sample, sequenced in a study of T cells in Graves' hyperthyroidism and ophthalmopathy. RNA transcripts provided the source from which TCR beta CDR3 regions were amplified. A first-round RT-PCR of the TCR CDR3 used the HTBI primer set. Each CDR3 protein is one row after TCRdb ran MiXCR on the multiplex PCR reads. Counted here are about 500,000 distinct CDR3 sequences, 15% to 20% occurring once; the ten biggest clones make up 25% to 35%. Material for sequencing was blood. All receptors come from a woman aged 25 to 39 with Graves' ophthalmopathy.

This clonotype came up many times. The chain uses TRBV7-3 and TRBJ2-1; 7 nucleotides match TRBD2. J lost 7 bases, V lost 2 bases, and 5 bases had no gene match. Looked up from germline, CDR1 is SGHTA and CDR2 is FQGTGA. The length of the CDR3 is 14 residues. CDR3 sequence: CASSLGGVGNEQFF. CDR3 bases: TGTGCCAGCAGCTTAGGGGGGGTGGGGAATGAGCAGTTCTTC.

A single count supports this clonotype. Since the CDR3 does not end with the conserved phenylalanine or tryptophan, this likely comes from a read error. J is TRBJ2-1 and V is TRBV20-1; 8 bases line up with TRBD2. The V segment lost 0 bases and the J segment 3 bases; nucleotides outside the gene matches: 10. The CDR3 spans 17 residues. Germline-derived CDR1 and CDR2 are DFQATT and SNEGSKA (reference sequence). CDR3 loop: CSARDPSGLINYNEQFL. The CDR3 DNA follows: TGCAGTGCTAGAGATCCTAGCGGGTTGATCAACTACAATGAGCAGTTCCTC.